The rows below give T cell receptor beta chains drawn from one sample of a study of PD-1 blockade in classical Hodgkin lymphoma. Clones were sequenced by immunoSEQ multiplex PCR, and TCRdb holds only the in-frame ones, with some missing. The sample carries 12,000 to 15,000 clones, roughly 85% recorded once. The material was peripheral blood mononuclear cells (PBMCs), obtained at baseline. The receptors here all came from a human donor with classical Hodgkin lymphoma. Both conserved end residues are part of each CDR3.

j_gene: TRBJ2-3; v_gene: TRBV7-3; CDR3aa: CASSLLGFSSTDTQYF
j_gene: TRBJ1-3; v_gene: TRBV6-5; CDR3aa: CASSTGRGNTIYF
j_gene: TRBJ2-3; v_gene: TRBV5-8; CDR3aa: CASSLRTVSGTDTQYF
j_gene: TRBJ2-7; v_gene: TRBV7-6; CDR3aa: CASSLSGPTGEQYF
j_gene: TRBJ1-2; v_gene: TRBV19; CDR3aa: CASRPLSGRHGYTF
j_gene: TRBJ1-2; v_gene: TRBV28; CDR3aa: CASREGNYGYTF
j_gene: TRBJ1-5; v_gene: TRBV7-8; CDR3aa: CASSPLFNERGNQPQHF
j_gene: TRBJ2-1; v_gene: TRBV21-1; CDR3aa: CASSKASSGGASYNEQFF
j_gene: TRBJ1-2; v_gene: TRBV7-2; CDR3aa: CASSLVKGLGRGYTF
j_gene: TRBJ1-4; v_gene: TRBV7-2; CDR3aa: CASSWGFNEKLFF
j_gene: TRBJ1-5; v_gene: TRBV28; CDR3aa: CAIRPGNSNQPQHF
j_gene: TRBJ1-4; v_gene: TRBV29-1; CDR3aa: CSVVYPTSRKLFF
j_gene: TRBJ1-2; v_gene: TRBV6-5; CDR3aa: CASRARGYGYTF
j_gene: TRBJ2-6; v_gene: TRBV5-1; CDR3aa: CASSFLVTGGFGSGANVLTF
j_gene: TRBJ1-2; v_gene: TRBV5-4; CDR3aa: CASSAGQGAHSYGYTF
j_gene: TRBJ2-2; v_gene: TRBV2; CDR3aa: CASAGTENTGELFF
j_gene: TRBJ1-2; v_gene: TRBV27; CDR3aa: CASRAHRGGNGYTF
j_gene: TRBJ1-1; v_gene: TRBV5-4; CDR3aa: CASSSADRVVGEAFF
j_gene: TRBJ1-1; v_gene: TRBV11-2; CDR3aa: CASSFTPSGGTEAFF